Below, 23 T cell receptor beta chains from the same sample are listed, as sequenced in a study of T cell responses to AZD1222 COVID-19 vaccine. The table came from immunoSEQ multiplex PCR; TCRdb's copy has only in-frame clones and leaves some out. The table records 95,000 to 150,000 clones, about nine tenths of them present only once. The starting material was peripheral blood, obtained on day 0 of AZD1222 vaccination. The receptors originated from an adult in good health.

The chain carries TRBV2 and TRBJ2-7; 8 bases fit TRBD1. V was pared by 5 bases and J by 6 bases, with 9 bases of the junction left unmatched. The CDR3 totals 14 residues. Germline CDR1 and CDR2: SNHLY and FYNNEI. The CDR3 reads CASSRSGQGGEQYF. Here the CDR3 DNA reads TGTGCCAGCAGTCGATCCGGACAGGGAGGCGAGCAGTACTTC.

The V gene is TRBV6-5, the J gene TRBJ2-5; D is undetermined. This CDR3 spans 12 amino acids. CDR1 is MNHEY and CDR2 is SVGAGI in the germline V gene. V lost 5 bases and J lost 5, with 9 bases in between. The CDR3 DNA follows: TGTGCCAGCAGTATAGATAGGGAGACCCAGTACTTC. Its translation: CASSIDRETQYF.

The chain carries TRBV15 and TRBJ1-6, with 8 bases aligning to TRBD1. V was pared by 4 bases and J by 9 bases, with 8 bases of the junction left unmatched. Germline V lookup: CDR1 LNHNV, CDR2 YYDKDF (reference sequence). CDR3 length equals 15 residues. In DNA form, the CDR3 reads TGTGCCACCAGCAAGACAGGGGCCAAGGGTTCACCCCTCCACTTT. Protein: CATSKTGAKGSPLHF.

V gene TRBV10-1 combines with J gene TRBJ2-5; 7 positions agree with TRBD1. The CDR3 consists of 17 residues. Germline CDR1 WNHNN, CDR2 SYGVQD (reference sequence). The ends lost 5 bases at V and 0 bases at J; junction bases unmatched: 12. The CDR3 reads CASSISEDRAYQETQYF. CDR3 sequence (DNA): TGCGCCAGCAGTATATCCGAAGACAGGGCGTACCAAGAGACCCAGTACTTC.

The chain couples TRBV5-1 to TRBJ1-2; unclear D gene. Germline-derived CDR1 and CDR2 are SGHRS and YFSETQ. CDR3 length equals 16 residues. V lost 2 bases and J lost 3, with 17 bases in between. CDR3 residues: CASSFVHHTSHYGYTF. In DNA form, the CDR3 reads TGCGCCAGCAGCTTCGTTCATCACACATCCCACTATGGCTACACCTTC.

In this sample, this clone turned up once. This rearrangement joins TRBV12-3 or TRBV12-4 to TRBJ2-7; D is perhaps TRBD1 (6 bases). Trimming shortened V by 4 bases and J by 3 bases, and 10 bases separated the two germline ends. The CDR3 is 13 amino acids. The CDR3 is CASSWDTGYEQYF. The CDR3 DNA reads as TGTGCCAGCAGTTGGGACACCGGCTACGAGCAGTACTTC.

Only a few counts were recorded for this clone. CDR3 DNA sequence: TGTGCCAGCAGTTACGAGGGACAGCCCCAGCATTTT. This codes for CASSYEGQPQHF. This sequence joins TRBV6-6 and TRBJ1-5; no firm D call. The length of the CDR3 is 12 residues. Germline CDR1 MNHNY, CDR2 SVGAGI (reference sequence). Trimming took off 2 bases at V and 7 bases at J, with 6 bases between the two ends.

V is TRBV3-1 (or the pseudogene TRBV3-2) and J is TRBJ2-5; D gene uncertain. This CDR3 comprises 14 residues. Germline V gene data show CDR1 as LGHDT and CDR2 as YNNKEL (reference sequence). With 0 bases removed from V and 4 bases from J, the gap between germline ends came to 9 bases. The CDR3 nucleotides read TGTGCCAGCAGCCAAGATCTACCTACAGAGACCCAGTACTTC. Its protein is CASSQDLPTETQYF.

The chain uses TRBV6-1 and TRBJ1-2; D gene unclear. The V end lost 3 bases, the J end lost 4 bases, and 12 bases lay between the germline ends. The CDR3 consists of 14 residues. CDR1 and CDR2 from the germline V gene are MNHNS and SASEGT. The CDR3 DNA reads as TGTGCCAGCAGTGAGTTTGGCAGCTTCTATGGCTACACCTTC. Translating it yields CASSEFGSFYGYTF.

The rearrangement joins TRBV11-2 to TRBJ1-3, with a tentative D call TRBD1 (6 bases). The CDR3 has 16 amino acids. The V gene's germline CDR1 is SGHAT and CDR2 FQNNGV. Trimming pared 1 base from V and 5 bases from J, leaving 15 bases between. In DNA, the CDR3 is TGTGCCAGCAGCTTAGCGGGGCGGGGGCAACGAAACACCATATATTTT. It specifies CASSLAGRGQRNTIYF.

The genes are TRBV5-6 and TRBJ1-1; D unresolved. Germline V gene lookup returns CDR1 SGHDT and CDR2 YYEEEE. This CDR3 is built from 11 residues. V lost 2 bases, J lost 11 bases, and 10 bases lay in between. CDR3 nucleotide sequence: TGTGCCAGCAGCTTAGGCACTGGCGCTTTCTTT. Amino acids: CASSLGTGAFF. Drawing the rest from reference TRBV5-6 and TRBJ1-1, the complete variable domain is DAGVTQSPTHLIKTRGQQVTLRCSPKSGHDTVSWYQQALGQGPQFIFQYYEEEERQRGNFPDRFSGHQFPNYSSELNVNALLLGDSALYLCASSLGTGAFFGQGTRLTVV.

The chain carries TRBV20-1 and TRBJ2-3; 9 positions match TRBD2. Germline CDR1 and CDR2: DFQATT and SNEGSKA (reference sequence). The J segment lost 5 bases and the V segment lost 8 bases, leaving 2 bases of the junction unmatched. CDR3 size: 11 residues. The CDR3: CSPTSGDTQYF. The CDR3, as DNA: TGCAGTCCGACTAGCGGAGATACGCAGTATTTT.

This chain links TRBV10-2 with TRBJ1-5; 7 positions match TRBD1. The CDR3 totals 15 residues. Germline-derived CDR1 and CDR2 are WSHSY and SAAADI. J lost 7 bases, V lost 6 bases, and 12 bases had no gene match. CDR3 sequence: CASRGDREEWQPQHF. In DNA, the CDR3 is TGCGCCAGCAGGGGTGACAGGGAGGAATGGCAGCCCCAGCATTTT.

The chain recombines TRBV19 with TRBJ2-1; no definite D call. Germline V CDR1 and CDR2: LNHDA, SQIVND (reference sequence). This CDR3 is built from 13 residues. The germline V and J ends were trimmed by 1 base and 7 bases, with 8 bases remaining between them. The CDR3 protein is CASSIGGFNEQFF. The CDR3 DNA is TGTGCCAGTAGTATAGGGGGATTTAATGAGCAGTTCTTC.

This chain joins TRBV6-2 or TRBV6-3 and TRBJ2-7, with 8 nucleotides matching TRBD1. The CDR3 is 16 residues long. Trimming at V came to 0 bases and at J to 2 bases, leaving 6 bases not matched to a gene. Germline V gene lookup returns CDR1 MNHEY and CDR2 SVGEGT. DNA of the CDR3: TGTGCCAGCAGTTACTCTCCCGGACAGGGAACCTACGAGCAGTACTTC. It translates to CASSYSPGQGTYEQYF.

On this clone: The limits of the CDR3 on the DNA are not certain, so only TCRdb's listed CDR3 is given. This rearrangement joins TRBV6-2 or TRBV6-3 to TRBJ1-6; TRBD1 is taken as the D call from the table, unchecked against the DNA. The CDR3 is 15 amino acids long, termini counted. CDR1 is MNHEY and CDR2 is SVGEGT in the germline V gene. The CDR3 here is CASSSSTGSNSPLHF.

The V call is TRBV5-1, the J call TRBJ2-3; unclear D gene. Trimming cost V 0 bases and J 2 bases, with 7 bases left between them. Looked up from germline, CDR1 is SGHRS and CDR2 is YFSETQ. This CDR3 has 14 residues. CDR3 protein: CASSLATPTDTQYF. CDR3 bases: TGCGCCAGCAGCTTGGCAACCCCCACAGATACGCAGTATTTT.

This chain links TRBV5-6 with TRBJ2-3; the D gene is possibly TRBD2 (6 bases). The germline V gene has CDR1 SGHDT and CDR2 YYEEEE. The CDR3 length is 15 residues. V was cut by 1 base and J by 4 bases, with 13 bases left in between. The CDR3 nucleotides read TGTGCCAGCAGCTTGAGGGGACTGGGCGCAGATACGCAGTATTTT. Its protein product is CASSLRGLGADTQYF.

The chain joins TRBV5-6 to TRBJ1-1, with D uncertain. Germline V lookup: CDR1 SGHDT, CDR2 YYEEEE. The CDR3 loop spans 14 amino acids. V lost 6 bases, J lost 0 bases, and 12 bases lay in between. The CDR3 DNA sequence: TGTGCCAGCAAAAAACTCGCCGTGAACACTGAAGCTTTCTTT. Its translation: CASKKLAVNTEAFF.

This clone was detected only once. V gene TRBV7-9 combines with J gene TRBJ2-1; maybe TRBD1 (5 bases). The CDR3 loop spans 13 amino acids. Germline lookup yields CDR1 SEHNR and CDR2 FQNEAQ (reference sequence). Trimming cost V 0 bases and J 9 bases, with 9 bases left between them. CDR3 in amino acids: CASSLAPGSEQFF. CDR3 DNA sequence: TGTGCCAGCAGCTTAGCCCCAGGGTCTGAGCAGTTCTTC.

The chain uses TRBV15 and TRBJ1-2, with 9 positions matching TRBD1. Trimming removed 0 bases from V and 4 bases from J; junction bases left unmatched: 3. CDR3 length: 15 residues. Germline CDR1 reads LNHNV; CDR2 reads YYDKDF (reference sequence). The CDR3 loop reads CATSRDGDRAYGYTF. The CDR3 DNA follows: TGTGCCACCAGCAGAGATGGGGACAGGGCCTATGGCTACACCTTC.

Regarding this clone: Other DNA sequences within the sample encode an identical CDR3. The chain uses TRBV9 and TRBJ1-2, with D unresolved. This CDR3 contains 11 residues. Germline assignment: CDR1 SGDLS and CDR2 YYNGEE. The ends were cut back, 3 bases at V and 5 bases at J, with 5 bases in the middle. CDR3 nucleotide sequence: TGTGCCAGCAGCGCCGCGTATGGCTACACCTTC. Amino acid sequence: CASSAAYGYTF.

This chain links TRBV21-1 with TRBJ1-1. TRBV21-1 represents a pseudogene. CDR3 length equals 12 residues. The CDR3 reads CASSLVDTEAFF. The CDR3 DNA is TGTGCCAGCAGTTTGGTTGACACTGAAGCTTTCTTT.